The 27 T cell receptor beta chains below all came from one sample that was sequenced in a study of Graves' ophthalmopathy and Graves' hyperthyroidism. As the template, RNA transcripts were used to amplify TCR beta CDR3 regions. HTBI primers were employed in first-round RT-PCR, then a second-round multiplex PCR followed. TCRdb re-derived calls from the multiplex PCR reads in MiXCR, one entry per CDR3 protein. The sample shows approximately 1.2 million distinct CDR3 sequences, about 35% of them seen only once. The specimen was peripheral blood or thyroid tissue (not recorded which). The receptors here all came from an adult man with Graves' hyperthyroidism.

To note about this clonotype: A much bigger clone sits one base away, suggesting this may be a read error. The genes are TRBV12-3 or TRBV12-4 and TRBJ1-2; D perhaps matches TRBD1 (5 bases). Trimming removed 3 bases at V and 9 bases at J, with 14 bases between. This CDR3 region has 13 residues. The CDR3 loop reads CASSFGPQGSYTF. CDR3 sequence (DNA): TGTGCCAGCAGTTTTGGTCCGCAGGGAAGCTACACCTTC.

CDR3 loop: CAWRTVGGNTIYF. CDR3 in DNA: TGTGCCTGGAGGACAGTCGGTGGAAACACCATATATTTT. The J gene is TRBJ1-3, the V gene TRBV30; D may be TRBD1 (5 bases). Germline V gene data show CDR1 as GTSNPN and CDR2 as SVGIG (reference sequence). Trimming removed 3 bases from V and 3 bases from J, with 9 bases in between. The CDR3 sequence is 13 residues long.

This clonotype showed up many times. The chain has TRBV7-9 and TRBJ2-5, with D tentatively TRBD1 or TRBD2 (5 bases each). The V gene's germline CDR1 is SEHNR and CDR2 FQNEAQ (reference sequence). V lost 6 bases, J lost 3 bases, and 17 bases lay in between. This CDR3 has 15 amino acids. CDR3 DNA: TGTGCCAGCAGTGCGACGGGGCTACTTGAAGAGACCCAGTACTTC. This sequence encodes CASSATGLLEETQYF.

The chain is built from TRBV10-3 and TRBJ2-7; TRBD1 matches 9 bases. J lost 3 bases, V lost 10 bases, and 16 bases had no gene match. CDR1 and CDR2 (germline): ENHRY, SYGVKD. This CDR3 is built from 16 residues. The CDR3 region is CASSRQRGQGLYEQYF. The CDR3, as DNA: TGTGCCAGCAGCCGACAGAGGGGACAGGGACTCTACGAGCAGTACTTC.

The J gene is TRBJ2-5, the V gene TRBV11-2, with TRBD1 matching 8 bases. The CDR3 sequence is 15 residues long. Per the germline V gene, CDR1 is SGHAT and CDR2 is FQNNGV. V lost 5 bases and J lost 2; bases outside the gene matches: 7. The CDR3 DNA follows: TGTGCCAGCAGCACGCCGGGACAGGTACAAGAGACCCAGTACTTC. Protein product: CASSTPGQVQETQYF.

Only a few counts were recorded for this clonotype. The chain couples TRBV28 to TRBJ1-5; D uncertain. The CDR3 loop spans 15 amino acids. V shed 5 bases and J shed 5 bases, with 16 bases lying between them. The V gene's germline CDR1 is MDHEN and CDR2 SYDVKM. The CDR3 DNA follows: TGTGCCAGCAGTACTTTCGGACGGGTAGATCAGCCCCAGCATTTT. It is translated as CASSTFGRVDQPQHF.

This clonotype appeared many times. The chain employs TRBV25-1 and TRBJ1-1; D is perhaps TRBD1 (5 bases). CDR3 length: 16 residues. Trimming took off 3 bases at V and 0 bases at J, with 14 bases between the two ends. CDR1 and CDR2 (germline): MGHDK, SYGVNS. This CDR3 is CASSESGVSMNTEAFF. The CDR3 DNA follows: TGTGCCAGCAGTGAGTCGGGGGTGAGCATGAACACTGAAGCTTTCTTT.

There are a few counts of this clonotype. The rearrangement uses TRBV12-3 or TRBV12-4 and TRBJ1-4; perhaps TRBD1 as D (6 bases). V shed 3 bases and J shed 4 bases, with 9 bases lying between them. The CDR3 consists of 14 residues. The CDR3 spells CASSLGAVNEKLFF. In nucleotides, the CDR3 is TGTGCCAGCAGTTTGGGGGCGGTTAATGAAAAACTGTTTTTT.

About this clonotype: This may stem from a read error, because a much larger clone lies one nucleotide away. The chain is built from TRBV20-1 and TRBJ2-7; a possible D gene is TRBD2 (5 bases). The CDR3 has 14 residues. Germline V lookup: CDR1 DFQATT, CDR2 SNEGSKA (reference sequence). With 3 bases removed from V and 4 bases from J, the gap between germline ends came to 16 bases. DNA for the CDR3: TGCAGTGCTAGGACGACTTATGGGAGTTACGAGCAGTACTTC. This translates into CSARTTYGSYEQYF.

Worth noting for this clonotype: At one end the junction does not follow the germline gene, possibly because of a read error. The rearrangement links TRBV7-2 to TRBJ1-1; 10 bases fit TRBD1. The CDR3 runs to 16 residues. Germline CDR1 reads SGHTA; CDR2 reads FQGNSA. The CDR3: CASSSRDRGENTGAFF. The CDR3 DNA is TGTGCCAGCAGCTCCAGGGACAGGGGCGAGAACACTGGAGCTTTCTTT.

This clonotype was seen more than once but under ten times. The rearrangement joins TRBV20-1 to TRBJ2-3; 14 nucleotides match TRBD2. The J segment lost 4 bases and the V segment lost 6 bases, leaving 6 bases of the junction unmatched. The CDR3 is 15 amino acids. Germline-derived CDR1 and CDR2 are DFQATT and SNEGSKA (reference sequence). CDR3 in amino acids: CSARTSGRFADTQYF. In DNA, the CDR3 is TGCAGTGCAAGGACTAGCGGGAGGTTCGCAGATACGCAGTATTTT.

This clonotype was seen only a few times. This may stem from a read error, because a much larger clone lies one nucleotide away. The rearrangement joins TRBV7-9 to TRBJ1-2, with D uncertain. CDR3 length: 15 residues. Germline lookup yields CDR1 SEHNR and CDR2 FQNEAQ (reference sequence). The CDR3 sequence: CASSPAQENNYGHTF. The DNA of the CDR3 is TGTGCCAGCAGCCCAGCTCAGGAAAATAACTATGGCCACACCTTC.

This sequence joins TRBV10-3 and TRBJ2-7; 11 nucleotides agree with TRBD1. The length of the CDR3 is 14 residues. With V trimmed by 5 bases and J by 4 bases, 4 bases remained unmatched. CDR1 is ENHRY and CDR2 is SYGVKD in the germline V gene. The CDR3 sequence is CAISRTGGRYEQYF. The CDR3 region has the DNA TGTGCCATCAGTAGGACAGGGGGCAGATACGAGCAGTACTTC.

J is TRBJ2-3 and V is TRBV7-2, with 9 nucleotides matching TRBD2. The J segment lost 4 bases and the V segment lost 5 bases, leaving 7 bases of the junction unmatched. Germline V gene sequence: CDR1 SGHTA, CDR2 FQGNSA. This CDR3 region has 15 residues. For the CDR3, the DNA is TGTGCCAGCAGCATTAGCGGGAGAGGTGCAGATACGCAGTATTTT. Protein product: CASSISGRGADTQYF. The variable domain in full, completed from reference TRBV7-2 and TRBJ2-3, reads GAGVSQSPSNKVTEKGKDVELRCDPISGHTALYWYRQSLGQGLEFLIYFQGNSAPDKSGLPSDRFSAERTGGSVSTLTIQRTQQEDSAVYLCASSISGRGADTQYFGPGTRLTVL.

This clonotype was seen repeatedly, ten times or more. The chain's CDR3 is CASSPGVRQSEGQYF. The CDR3 DNA reads TGTGCCAGCAGCCCTGGGGTGAGGCAATCGGAGGGGCAGTACTTC. The rearrangement links TRBV7-8 to TRBJ2-7; D may be TRBD2 (6 bases). The CDR3 is 15 residues long. The V end lost 5 bases, the J end lost 9 bases, and 23 bases lay between the germline ends. Looked up from germline, CDR1 is SGHVS and CDR2 is FQNEAQ. The variable domain in full, completed from reference TRBV7-8 and TRBJ2-7, reads GAGVSQSPRYKVAKRGQDVALRCDPISGHVSLFWYQQALGQGPEFLTYFQNEAQLDKSGLPSDRFFAERPEGSVSTLKIQRTQQEDSAVYLCASSPGVRQSEGQYFGPGTRLTVT.

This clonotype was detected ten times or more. CDR3 bases: TGCGCCAGCAGCTTGGAGGCAGAGCTGAACACTGAAGCTTTCTTT. Amino acid sequence: CASSLEAELNTEAFF. The chain combines TRBV5-1 with TRBJ1-1, with D uncertain. Germline loops: CDR1 SGHRS, CDR2 YFSETQ. CDR3 size: 15 residues. The germline V and J ends were trimmed by 0 bases and 0 bases, with 9 bases remaining between them. Full variable domain (missing parts from reference TRBV5-1 and TRBJ1-1): KAGVTQTPRYLIKTRGQQVTLSCSPISGHRSVSWYQQTPGQGLQFLFEYFSETQRNKGNFPGRFSGRQFSNSRSEMNVSTLELGDSALYLCASSLEAELNTEAFFGQGTRLTVV.

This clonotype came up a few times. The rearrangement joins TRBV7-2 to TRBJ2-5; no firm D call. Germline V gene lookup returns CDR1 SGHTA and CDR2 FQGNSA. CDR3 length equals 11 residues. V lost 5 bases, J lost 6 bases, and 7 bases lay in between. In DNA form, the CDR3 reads TGTGCCAGCAGCCAGACGAAGACCCAGTACTTC. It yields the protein CASSQTKTQYF.

CDR3 sequence reads: CASSQMGGNQPQHF. The DNA for the CDR3 is TGTGCCAGCAGCCAGATGGGGGGCAATCAGCCCCAGCATTTT. The chain uses TRBV3-1 and TRBJ1-5, with D possibly TRBD1 on 5 matching bases. The germline V and J ends were trimmed by 3 bases and 2 bases, with 8 bases remaining between them. CDR1 and CDR2 from the germline V gene are LGHDT and YNNKEL (reference sequence). This CDR3 region has 14 residues.

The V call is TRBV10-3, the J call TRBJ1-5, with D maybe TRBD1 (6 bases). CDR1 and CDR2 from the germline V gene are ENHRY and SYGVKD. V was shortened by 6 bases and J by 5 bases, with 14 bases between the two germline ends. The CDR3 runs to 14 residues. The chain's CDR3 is CAISSDRRDQPQHF. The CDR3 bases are TGTGCCATCAGCTCCGACAGGAGAGATCAGCCCCAGCATTTT.

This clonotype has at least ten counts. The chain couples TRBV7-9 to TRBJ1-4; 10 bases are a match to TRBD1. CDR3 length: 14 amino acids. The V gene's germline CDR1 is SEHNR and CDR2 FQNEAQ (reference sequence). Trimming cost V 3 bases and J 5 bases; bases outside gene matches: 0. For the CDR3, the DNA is TGTGCCAGCAGCTTGACAGGGGGCAATGAAAAACTGTTTTTT. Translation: CASSLTGGNEKLFF. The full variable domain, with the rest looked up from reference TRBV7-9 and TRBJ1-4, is DTGVSQNPRHKITKRGQNVTFRCDPISEHNRLYWYRQTLGQGPEFLTYFQNEAQLEKSRLLSDRFSAERPKGSFSTLEIQRTEQGDSAMYLCASSLTGGNEKLFFGSGTQLSVL.

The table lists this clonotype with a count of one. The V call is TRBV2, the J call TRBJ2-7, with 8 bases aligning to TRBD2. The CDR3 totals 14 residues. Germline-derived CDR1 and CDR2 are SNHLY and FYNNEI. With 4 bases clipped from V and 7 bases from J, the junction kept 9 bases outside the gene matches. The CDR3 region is CASSAYSGVWEQYF. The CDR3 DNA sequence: TGTGCCAGCAGTGCCTATAGCGGGGTGTGGGAGCAGTACTTC.

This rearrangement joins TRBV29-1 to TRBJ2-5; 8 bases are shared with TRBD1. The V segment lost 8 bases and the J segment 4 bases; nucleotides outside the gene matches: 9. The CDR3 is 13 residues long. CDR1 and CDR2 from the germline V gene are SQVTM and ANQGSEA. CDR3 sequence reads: CSSGPGGRETQYF. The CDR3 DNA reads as TGCAGCTCCGGACCAGGGGGCCGAGAGACCCAGTACTTC.

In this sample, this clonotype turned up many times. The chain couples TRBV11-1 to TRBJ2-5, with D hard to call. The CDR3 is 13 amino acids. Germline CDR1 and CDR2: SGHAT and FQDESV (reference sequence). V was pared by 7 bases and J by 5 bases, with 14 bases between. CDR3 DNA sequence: TGTGCCAGCACCCGGGCACAAGAGGAGACCCAGTACTTC. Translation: CASTRAQEETQYF.

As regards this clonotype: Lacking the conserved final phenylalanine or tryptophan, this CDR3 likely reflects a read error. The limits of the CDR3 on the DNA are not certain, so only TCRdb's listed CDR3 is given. This chain's CDR3 is CSARGLRVTY. V gene TRBV20-1 combines with J gene TRBJ2-6. CDR1 and CDR2 (germline): DFQATT, SNEGSKA (reference sequence). The CDR3 is made up of 10 amino acids, end residues included.

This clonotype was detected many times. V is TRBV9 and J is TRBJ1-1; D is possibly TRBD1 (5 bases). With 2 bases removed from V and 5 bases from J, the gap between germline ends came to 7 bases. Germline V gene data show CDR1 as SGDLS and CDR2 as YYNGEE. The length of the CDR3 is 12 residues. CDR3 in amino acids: CASSVGGTEAFF. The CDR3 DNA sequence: TGTGCCAGCAGCGTGGGGGGTACTGAAGCTTTCTTT.

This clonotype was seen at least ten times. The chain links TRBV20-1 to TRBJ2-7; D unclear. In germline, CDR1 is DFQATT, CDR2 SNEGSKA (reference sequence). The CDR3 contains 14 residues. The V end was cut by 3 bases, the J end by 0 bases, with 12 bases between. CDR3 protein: CSASNGQLSYEQYF. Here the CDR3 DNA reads TGCAGTGCTAGTAACGGCCAACTCTCCTACGAGCAGTACTTC.

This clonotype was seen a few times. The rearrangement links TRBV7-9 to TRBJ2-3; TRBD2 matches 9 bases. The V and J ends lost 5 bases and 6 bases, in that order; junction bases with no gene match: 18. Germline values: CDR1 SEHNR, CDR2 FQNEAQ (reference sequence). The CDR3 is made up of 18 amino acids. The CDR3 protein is CASSQDYGGRAPGDTQYF. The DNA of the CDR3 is TGTGCCAGCAGCCAAGATTACGGCGGGAGGGCCCCCGGGGATACGCAGTATTTT.